Each of the 18 T cell receptor beta chains below was sequenced from the same sample in a study of T cells expressing NK-cell markers. TCRdb reprocessed the 5' RACE reads, with one entry per CDR3 protein and no DNA. The sample totals 500,000 to 700,000 distinct CDR3 sequences. Sample: blood T cells: a sorted CD56 or NKG2C T cell subset, CD4+ or CD8+ T cells, or bulk PBMC T cells (not recorded which). The receptors shown here come from a man aged 18 to 30 in good health.

The chain is built from TRBV6-2 or TRBV6-3 and TRBJ2-2. The CDR3 contains 16 residues. Germline V CDR1 and CDR2: MNHEY, SVGEGT. CDR3 sequence reads: CASKNWGRTNTGELFF.

The rearrangement uses TRBV20-1 and TRBJ1-2. CDR1 DFQATT and CDR2 SNEGSKA come from the germline V gene (reference sequence). This CDR3 has 11 residues. CDR3 residues: CSARKGYGYTF.

This chain uses TRBV6-5 with TRBJ2-3; TCRdb gives TRBD2 as the D gene, but with no DNA this cannot be confirmed. The length of the CDR3 is 16 residues. Germline V CDR1 and CDR2: MNHEY, SVGAGI. This chain's CDR3 is CASSYLSGRVTDTQYF.

The rearrangement uses TRBV3-1 and TRBJ1-6; TCRdb's D call of TRBD1 is untestable without DNA. The length of the CDR3 is 16 residues. The V gene's germline CDR1 is LGHDT and CDR2 YNNKEL (reference sequence). The CDR3 protein is CASSQDRGTGSSPLHF.

The CDR3 spells CASSPPAISGIDTQYF. This chain joins TRBV14 and TRBJ2-3; TCRdb's D call of TRBD2 is untestable without DNA. Germline-derived CDR1 and CDR2 are SGHDN and FVKESK. The CDR3 is 16 amino acids.

V and J are TRBV24-1 and TRBJ2-1; without DNA, the TCRdb call of TRBD1 cannot be checked. The CDR3 has 16 amino acids. The germline V gene has CDR1 KGHDR and CDR2 SFDVKD. The chain's CDR3 is CATSDPGTTDYNEQFF.

The CDR3 loop is CASSGGRVNNQPQHF. The chain is built from TRBV2 and TRBJ1-5; TCRdb selects TRBD1, and the lack of DNA leaves this call unchecked. Germline V gene sequence: CDR1 SNHLY, CDR2 FYNNEI. The CDR3 sequence is 15 residues long.

The gene calls are TRBV20-1 and TRBJ1-2; absent DNA, TCRdb's TRBD1 call cannot be checked. This CDR3 is 13 amino acids long. Per the germline V gene, CDR1 is DFQATT and CDR2 is SNEGSKA (reference sequence). The CDR3 here is CSAPKGTDYGYTF.

The genes are TRBV20-1 and TRBJ2-2; TCRdb reports TRBD2, a call that lacks DNA to check it against. CDR3 length equals 14 residues. Germline assignment: CDR1 DFQATT and CDR2 SNEGSKA (reference sequence). The CDR3 loop is CSACRDYGAGELFF.

J is TRBJ2-5 and V is TRBV4-1. CDR3 length: 15 amino acids. Germline CDR1 reads MGHRA; CDR2 reads YSYEKL. CDR3 region: CASSQDEAAGETQYF.

This rearrangement joins TRBV15 to TRBJ1-4. CDR3 length: 15 amino acids. From germline, CDR1 is LNHNV and CDR2 YYDKDF (reference sequence). CDR3 residues: CATSRAGVGGEKLFF. Variable domain in full (rest from reference TRBV15 and TRBJ1-4): DAMVIQNPRYQVTQFGKPVTLSCSQTLNHNVMYWYQQKSSQAPKLLFHYYDKDFNNEADTPDNFQSRRPNTSFCFLDIRSPGLGDTAMYLCATSRAGVGGEKLFFGSGTQLSVL.

The rearrangement joins TRBV3-1 to TRBJ2-1; TCRdb's assignment of TRBD1 cannot be checked, as there is no DNA. The CDR3 is 17 residues long. Germline V gene sequence: CDR1 LGHDT, CDR2 YNNKEL (reference sequence). Here the CDR3 reads CASSQEKAGHLNNEQFF.

The chain links TRBV10-3 to TRBJ2-1; the TCRdb call, TRBD2, lacks DNA for checking. Germline values: CDR1 ENHRY, CDR2 SYGVKD. The CDR3 contains 16 residues. The CDR3 protein is CAISDQKVAGYNEQFF.

The chain links TRBV29-1 to TRBJ2-1; TCRdb outputs TRBD2, but without DNA this stays unchecked. CDR1 SQVTM and CDR2 ANQGSEA come from the germline V gene. The CDR3 length is 15 residues. CDR3 amino acids: CSVDPGAGGSNEQFF.

CDR3: CASSQDDSLLFF. V usage is TRBV3-1 and J usage is TRBJ2-1; the D gene TCRdb calls, TRBD1, cannot be checked with no DNA. This CDR3 has 12 residues. Germline-derived CDR1 and CDR2 are LGHDT and YNNKEL (reference sequence).

The chain recombines TRBV24-1 with TRBJ2-3; with no DNA, the TCRdb D assignment of TRBD1 cannot be verified. The CDR3 extends over 14 amino acids. Germline assignment: CDR1 KGHDR and CDR2 SFDVKD. CDR3 region: CATSIQGSTDTQYF.

This rearrangement joins TRBV7-9 to TRBJ2-1; TCRdb lists TRBD2, though no DNA is available to test this call. Per germline, CDR1 SEHNR and CDR2 FQNEAQ (reference sequence). CDR3 length equals 15 residues. The CDR3 region is CASSLATPSGNEQFF.

The J gene is TRBJ2-1, the V gene TRBV11-2; TCRdb's D call of TRBD1 is untestable without DNA. The CDR3 is made up of 14 amino acids. Germline V gene sequence: CDR1 SGHAT, CDR2 FQNNGV. The CDR3 here is CASSSMRGRNEQFF. Full variable domain (remainder filled in from reference TRBV11-2 and TRBJ2-1): EAGVAQSPRYKIIEKRQSVAFWCNPISGHATLYWYQQILGQGPKLLIQFQNNGVVDDSQLPKDRFSAERLKGVDSTLKIQPAKLEDSAVYLCASSSMRGRNEQFFGPGTRLTVL.